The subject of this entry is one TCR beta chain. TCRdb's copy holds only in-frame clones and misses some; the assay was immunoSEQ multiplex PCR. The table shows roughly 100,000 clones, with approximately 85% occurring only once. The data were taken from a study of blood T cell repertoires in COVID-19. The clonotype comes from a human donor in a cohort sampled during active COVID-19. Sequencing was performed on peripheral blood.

CDR3 nucleotides: TGTGCCTGGAGAAACAGGGGTAGCTACACCTTC. Translating gives CAWRNRGSYTF. The J gene is TRBJ1-2, the V gene TRBV30; 7 bases align to TRBD1. The CDR3 spans 11 residues. Germline values: CDR1 GTSNPN, CDR2 SVGIG (reference sequence). The V and J ends lost 3 bases and 9 bases, in that order; junction bases with no gene match: 4.